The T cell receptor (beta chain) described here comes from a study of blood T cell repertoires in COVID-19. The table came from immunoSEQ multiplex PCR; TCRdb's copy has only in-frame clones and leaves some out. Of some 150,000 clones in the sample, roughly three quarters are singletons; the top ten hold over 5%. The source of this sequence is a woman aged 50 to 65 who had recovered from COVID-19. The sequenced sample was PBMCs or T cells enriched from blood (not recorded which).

CDR3 amino acids: CASSQEWAGEVVEGTDTQYF. The DNA for the CDR3 is TGTGCCAGCAGCCAAGAATGGGCGGGGGAGGTGGTGGAGGGCACAGATACGCAGTATTTT. The chain couples TRBV4-2 to TRBJ2-3, with 7 bases that match TRBD2. This CDR3 has 20 residues. The J segment lost 1 base and the V segment lost 0 bases, leaving 16 bases of the junction unmatched. The germline V gene encodes CDR1 LGHNA and CDR2 YNFKEQ.